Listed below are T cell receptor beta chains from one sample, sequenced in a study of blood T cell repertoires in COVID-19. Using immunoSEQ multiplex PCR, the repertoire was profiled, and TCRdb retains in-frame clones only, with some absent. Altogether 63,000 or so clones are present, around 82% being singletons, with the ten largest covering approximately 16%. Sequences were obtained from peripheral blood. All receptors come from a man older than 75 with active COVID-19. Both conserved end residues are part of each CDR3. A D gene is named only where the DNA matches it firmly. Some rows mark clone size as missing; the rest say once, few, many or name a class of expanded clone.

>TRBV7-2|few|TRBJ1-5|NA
TGTGCCAGCAGCTTAGACAGCCAGGGGAATCAGCCCCAGCATTTT
CASSLDSQGNQPQHF
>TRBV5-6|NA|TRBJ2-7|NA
TGTGCCAGCAGCTCGGGGGGCCCGGACGAGCAGTACTTC
CASSSGGPDEQYF
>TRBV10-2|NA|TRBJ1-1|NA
TGCGCCAGCAGTATGGACAGGAACACTGAAGCTTTCTTT
CASSMDRNTEAFF
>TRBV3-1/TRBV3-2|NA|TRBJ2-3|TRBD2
TGTGCCAGCAGCCCCGGGGGGGCGCCCCCAGATACGCAGTATTTT
CASSPGGAPPDTQYF
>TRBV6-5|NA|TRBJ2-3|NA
TGTGCCAGCAGCTACCGGACTAACACAGATACGCAGTATTTT
CASSYRTNTDTQYF
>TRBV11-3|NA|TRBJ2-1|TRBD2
TGTGCCAGCAGCTTATCAGCGGGGGGGTTCAATGAGCAGTTCTTC
CASSLSAGGFNEQFF
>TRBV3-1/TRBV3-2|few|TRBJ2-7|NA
TGTGCCAGCAGCCAAGGATCCGGTACAGGGAATCCCTACGAGCAGTACTTC
CASSQGSGTGNPYEQYF
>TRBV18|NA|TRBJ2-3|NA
TGTGCCAGCTCACCCGGACACTTCACAGATACGCAGTATTTT
CASSPGHFTDTQYF
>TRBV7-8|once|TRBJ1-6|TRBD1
TGTGCCAGCAGCTCTGACAGGGTGGGCAATTCACCCCTCCACTTT
CASSSDRVGNSPLHF
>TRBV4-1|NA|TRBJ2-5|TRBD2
TGCGCCAGCAGCCAGGGGGGGAATCAAGAGACCCAGTACTTC
CASSQGGNQETQYF
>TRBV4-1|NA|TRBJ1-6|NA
TGCGCCAGCAGCCAAGAGAGGGTGGGGGGATACTATAATTCACCCCTCCACTTT
CASSQERVGGYYNSPLHF
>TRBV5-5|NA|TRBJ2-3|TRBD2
TGTGCCAGCAGCCTCACAGCGGGGGGCCCAGATACGCAGTATTTT
CASSLTAGGPDTQYF
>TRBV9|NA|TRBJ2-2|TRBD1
TGTGCCAGCAGCGTAGGGGACAGGGGTTCCGGGGAGCTGTTTTTT
CASSVGDRGSGELFF
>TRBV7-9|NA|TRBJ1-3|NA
TGTGCCAGCAGCGAATTCACAGGGACCCTAAGCACTGGAAACACCATATATTTT
CASSEFTGTLSTGNTIYF
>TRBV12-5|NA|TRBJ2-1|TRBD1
TGTGCTAGTTCACAGGACAGGCCCTACAATGAGCAGTTCTTC
CASSQDRPYNEQFF
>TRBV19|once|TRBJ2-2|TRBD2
TGTGCCAGTAGTATACGCCGGGAGGAATGGCGGGAGCTGTTTTTT
CASSIRREEWRELFF
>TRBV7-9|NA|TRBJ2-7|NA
TGTGCCAGCTCCCGGGGGGACAACTACGAGCAGTACTTC
CASSRGDNYEQYF
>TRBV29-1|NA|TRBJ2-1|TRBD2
TGCAGCGCGGCTAGCGGGGAGTACAATGAGCAGTTCTTC
CSAASGEYNEQFF
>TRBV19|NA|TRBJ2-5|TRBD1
TGTGCCAGTAGTCTTCCGGGACAGGGGTACCAAGAGACCCAGTACTTC
CASSLPGQGYQETQYF
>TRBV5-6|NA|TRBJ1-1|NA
TGTGCCAGCAGCTTCCCGGGCCCCAGGGCAACTGAAGCTTTCTTT
CASSFPGPRATEAFF